The rows below give T cell receptor beta chains drawn from one sample of a study of blood T cells in healthy people across ages. Using its own MiXCR run on the 5' RACE reads, TCRdb lists one record per CDR3 protein. The sample includes about 1.8 million distinct CDR3 sequences, 49% of them seen just once. The sample consisted of blood. The receptors stem from a woman aged 40 to 50 in good health. Each CDR3 is given with its conserved first and last residue. The D gene is left open where the match is weak. Some rows mark clone size as missing; the rest say once, few, many or name a class of expanded clone.

>TRBJ2-5|few|TRBD2|TRBV7-2
TGTGCCAGCAGCTTCGTACTAGCGGGGGGGGCTCGGGAGACCCAGTACTTC
CASSFVLAGGARETQYF
>TRBJ1-6|.|.|TRBV27
TGTGCCAGCAGACGGGGCCGAACCTCCTATAATTCACCCCTCCACTTT
CASRRGRTSYNSPLHF
>TRBJ2-3|.|TRBD2|TRBV10-3
TGTGCCATCTCGAACCCCGCAGCGGGCCCGCTAGCGGGGGGTCCAGATACGCAGTATTTT
CAISNPAAGPLAGGPDTQYF
>TRBJ1-2|few|.|TRBV28
TGTGCCAGCAGTCCCGCCGGACAGAACTATGGCTACACCTTC
CASSPAGQNYGYTF
>TRBJ2-5|.|.|TRBV10-3
TGTGCCATCAGTGAACAGGTTCAAGAGACCCAGTACTTC
CAISEQVQETQYF
>TRBJ2-1|few|TRBD2|TRBV6-5
TGTGCCAGCAGTTATGGGAGGGCCGTTTACAATGAGCAGTTCTTC
CASSYGRAVYNEQFF
>TRBJ1-4|.|.|TRBV28
TGTGCCAGCGGTCCCGGACCCGCTAGAGAACTGTTTTTT
CASGPGPARELFF
>TRBJ1-1|.|.|TRBV5-6
TGTGCCAGCAGCATACCGGACAGGAACACTGAAGCTTTCTTT
CASSIPDRNTEAFF
>TRBJ1-2|.|.|TRBV6-1
TGTGCCAGCAGTGAAGAAAGGTTTTATGGCTACACCTTC
CASSEERFYGYTF
>TRBJ2-1|.|.|TRBV6-2/TRBV6-3
TGTGCCAGCAGTTATTCTGGCAGCTACACAAAGTCCTACAATGAGCAGTTCTTC
CASSYSGSYTKSYNEQFF
>TRBJ1-1|.|.|TRBV28
TGTGCCAGCAGTTTCCCCACAGGGAATACTGAAGCTTTCTTT
CASSFPTGNTEAFF
>TRBJ2-5|many|.|TRBV29-1
TGCAGCGTTGATTTACATGGGGGACAAGAGACCCAGTACTTC
CSVDLHGGQETQYF
>TRBJ2-7|.|.|TRBV5-6
TGTGCCAGCAGCTTAAGAAAAGGAATAAGCAAGCCCTACGAGCAGTACTTC
CASSLRKGISKPYEQYF
>TRBJ1-1|.|.|TRBV5-6
TGTGCCAGCAGCTTGGTATCAGGGTTCACTGAAGCTTTCTTT
CASSLVSGFTEAFF
>TRBJ1-4|few|.|TRBV25-1
TGTGCCAGCACTTGGACCACAGGGCGGGGTGAAAAACTGTTTTTT
CASTWTTGRGEKLFF
>TRBJ1-4|.|.|TRBV25-1
TGTGCCAGCAGTGATGGCGTCGGGGGTAATGAAAAACTGTTTTTT
CASSDGVGGNEKLFF
>TRBJ2-7|.|.|TRBV27
TGTGCCAGCAGTTTATCTGGCAAAGCCTACGAGCAGTACTTC
CASSLSGKAYEQYF
>TRBJ1-6|.|.|TRBV27
TGTGCCAGCAGTTTTAGGAGCGGGAATTCACCCCTCCACTTT
CASSFRSGNSPLHF
>TRBJ2-4|few|.|TRBV12-3/TRBV12-4
TGTGCCAGCAAGTCCCTAGCCAAAAACATTCAGTACTTC
CASKSLAKNIQYF
>TRBJ2-7|few|.|TRBV29-1
TGCAGCGTTGAAAGGGGGGTATTGGACGAGCAGTACTTC
CSVERGVLDEQYF
>TRBJ2-3|few|.|TRBV12-3/TRBV12-4
TGTGCCAGCGGACGGATTGTTGCAGATACGCAGTATTTT
CASGRIVADTQYF
>TRBJ2-5|few|.|TRBV7-6
TGTGCCAGCAGCTCTCAGAGTTCGATAGAGACCCAGTACTTC
CASSSQSSIETQYF
>TRBJ2-5|few|.|TRBV20-1
TGCAGTGCCGACCTGGAGACTCCACAAGAGACCCAGTACTTC
CSADLETPQETQYF
>TRBJ2-1|.|.|TRBV4-2
TGTGCCAGCAGCCAAGAGGGGGAAACTAGGAATGAGCAGTTCTTC
CASSQEGETRNEQFF
>TRBJ2-3|few|.|TRBV27
TGTGCCAGCAGTTTAAGACCACTTGGGGATACGCAGTATTTT
CASSLRPLGDTQYF
>TRBJ1-2|once|TRBD1|TRBV6-6
TGTGCCAGCACTCCCCCGGGACAGGGGGCTCGTGGCTACACCTTC
CASTPPGQGARGYTF
>TRBJ2-7|.|.|TRBV6-2/TRBV6-3
TGTGCCGGCAGCTACATCTCCTACGAGCAGTACTTC
CAGSYISYEQYF
>TRBJ2-5|.|TRBD2|TRBV6-1
TGTGCCAGCAGTGAAATCAGGCTAGCGGGGGAGACCCAGTACTTC
CASSEIRLAGETQYF
>TRBJ2-6|few|.|TRBV15
TGTGCCACCAGCGGACTACAGGGGAATCCTTTGACTGGGGCCAACGTCCTGACTTTC
CATSGLQGNPLTGANVLTF
>TRBJ2-5|few|.|TRBV5-1
TGCGCCAGCAGCTTAGGTCCTGATACGAAGGCCCAGTACTTC
CASSLGPDTKAQYF
>TRBJ2-3|.|.|TRBV6-1
TGTGCCAGCCAGGACAGCACAGATACGCAGTATTTT
CASQDSTDTQYF
>TRBJ1-2|.|.|TRBV4-2
TGTGCCAGCAGCCAGTCCAGGGAAGCTAACTATGGCTACACCTTC
CASSQSREANYGYTF
>TRBJ2-1|.|.|TRBV6-2/TRBV6-3
TGTGCCAGCAGTTACTCCCCATCGGTCGGGCGTAATTCCTACAATGAGCAGTTCTTC
CASSYSPSVGRNSYNEQFF
>TRBJ2-5|.|TRBD1|TRBV27
TGTGCCAGCAGCACAGGGGCGGCGACAAAGACCCAGTACTTC
CASSTGAATKTQYF
>TRBJ2-5|few|.|TRBV20-1
TGCAGTCTGGCCGTGGTTGGAGAGACCCAGTACTTC
CSLAVVGETQYF
>TRBJ2-5|once|TRBD2|TRBV9
TGTACCAGCAGCGGGGATCACGGACTAGGCCAAGAGACCCAGTACTTC
CTSSGDHGLGQETQYF
>TRBJ2-5|few|.|TRBV7-2
TGTGCCAGCAGCTTGAGCAGGCAGGCGGTGGGGGAGACCCAGTACTTC
CASSLSRQAVGETQYF
>TRBJ2-1|few|TRBD2|TRBV2
TGTGCCAGCAGTGTGGAAGCGGGGAGCATCAATGAGCAGTTCTTC
CASSVEAGSINEQFF
>TRBJ1-4|.|.|TRBV7-8
TGTGCCAGCAGCCCGCGGGCGGGGCTGGGTGAAAAACTGTTTTTT
CASSPRAGLGEKLFF
>TRBJ2-1|.|.|TRBV5-1
TGCGCCAGCAGCTCGGGGGCGCAGGGTGATGAGCAGTTCTTC
CASSSGAQGDEQFF
>TRBJ1-1|.|TRBD1|TRBV7-8
TGTGCCAGCAGCTTATGGGGACAGATGAACACTGAAGCTTTCTTT
CASSLWGQMNTEAFF
>TRBJ2-1|.|TRBD2|TRBV7-8
TGTGCCAGCACCATCTGGCGGGCAGGACTAGCGGGGGGCGTGAATGAGCAGTTCTTC
CASTIWRAGLAGGVNEQFF
>TRBJ2-1|.|.|TRBV2
TGTGCCAGCAGGCCTTCGACCCACAATGAGCAGTTCTTC
CASRPSTHNEQFF
>TRBJ2-5|.|.|TRBV14
TGTGCCAGCAGCCAAAACATAGGGGGATGGGAGACCCAGTACTTC
CASSQNIGGWETQYF
>TRBJ2-7|many|TRBD1|TRBV6-5
TGTGCCAGCAGGGGGGACAGGAAAGGCGAGCAGTACTTC
CASRGDRKGEQYF
>TRBJ2-3|.|.|TRBV20-1
TGCAGTTCTCCCTATCCTAGCACAGATACGCAGTATTTT
CSSPYPSTDTQYF
>TRBJ1-1|.|TRBD1|TRBV7-2
TGTGCCAGCAGCCGCGCCTGGACAGGGGAAGCTTTCTTT
CASSRAWTGEAFF
>TRBJ2-7|.|TRBD1|TRBV29-1
TGCAGCGTATCTACCGGGACAGGTGTCGACGAGCAGTACTTC
CSVSTGTGVDEQYF
>TRBJ2-1|few|TRBD1|TRBV6-2/TRBV6-3
TGTGCCAGCAGCCCTTTCGGGACAGAAAACAATGAGCAGTTCTTC
CASSPFGTENNEQFF
>TRBJ2-7|few|.|TRBV6-6
TGTGCCAGCGGGGGTGTAATCAACGAGCAGTACTTC
CASGGVINEQYF
>TRBJ1-6|few|TRBD1|TRBV29-1
TGCAGCGTTGAAGGACAGGGAAATTCACCCCTCCACTTT
CSVEGQGNSPLHF
>TRBJ2-5|.|.|TRBV7-9
TGTGCCAGCAGCGACGCGCGGGAAGAGACCCAGTACTTC
CASSDAREETQYF
>TRBJ2-1|.|TRBD2|TRBV27
TGTGCCAGCAGACCACTAGCGGGGGAACGGGATGAGCAGTTCTTC
CASRPLAGERDEQFF
>TRBJ2-3|.|TRBD2|TRBV2
TGTGCCAGCAGTGACCGAGCGGGGGGGCAAGATACGCAGTATTTT
CASSDRAGGQDTQYF
>TRBJ1-1|.|.|TRBV7-8
TGTACCAGCAGCTTAGCAAGACAGAAGAACACTGAAGCTTTCTTT
CTSSLARQKNTEAFF
>TRBJ2-7|.|.|TRBV15
TGTGCCACCAGCAGAGAGGCCCAGGGGAGAGACGAGCAGTACTTC
CATSREAQGRDEQYF
>TRBJ2-1|few|.|TRBV20-1
TGCAGTGCTAGAGACGAGCAGTTCTTC
CSARDEQFF